Described below is a single T cell receptor (beta chain) sequence and its context. Its cognate antigen is unknown. The PCR made use of 60 Vbeta and 13 Jbeta primers. Clones were read by immunoSEQ multiplex PCR, and TCRdb kept only the in-frame ones, dropping some. The sample has around 170,000 clones; around 86% are singletons. This sample was included in a study of cytomegalovirus exposure and HLA in healthy donors. About the study: The study placed around 85% of its approximately 430 genotyped donors in the Caucasian-associated ancestry cluster. Regarding the study as a whole: The productive fraction for most TCR beta V segments was about 90% or about 30% in an earlier analysis. A later analysis found common viral pathogens apparently linked to several of the most significant clusters.

Germline V CDR1 and CDR2: ENHRY, SYGVKD. The CDR3 is made up of 13 amino acids. V was pared by 8 bases and J by 3 bases, with 0 bases of the junction left unmatched. This clonotype was obtained from a man aged 35 to 55 in good health and CMV-seropositive. Sequencing was done on a sample of PBMCs. The chain combines TRBV10-3 with TRBJ1-4; 10 bases match TRBD1. DNA for the CDR3: TGTGCCATCGGACAGGGGGCTAATGAAAAACTGTTTTTT. Translating gives CAIGQGANEKLFF.